This T cell receptor (beta chain) came from a study of molecular identifiers for immune sequencing clone quantification (dated by TCRdb to the late 2010s). Study-wide context: In a replicate experiment, RNA from roughly 21,000 or 96,000 naive CD8 T cells was split into five aliquots, four of which were sequenced. This methods study used CD8 T cells to benchmark TCR RNA copy counting and molecular-identifier clustering-based TCR repertoire sequencing (MIDCIRS).

Beyond this particular receptor, the publication reports: Modeling indicated about 3 TCR RNA copies recovered per cell, compared with around 10 by digital PCR, which implies a capture efficiency of approximately 29%. Spiked-in Jurkat TCR RNA (approximately 10 copies' worth), which is not part of the donor repertoire, was contained in the naive libraries. Even against a background of 750,000 to 1,000,000 naive CD8 T cells, spiked-in Jurkat TCR RNA amounting to a single cell's worth was reported to be detectable. Clones above 20 RNA copies held over 99% of molecules in CMV-specific effector cells but under 1% in naive cells. When barcode sub-clustering was left out, chimeric consensus sequences inflated TCR diversity, with chimeras reaching as high as 47%. The sizes of highly expanded clones could end up underestimated when identical TCR molecules share a barcode.

Naive CD8 T cell libraries were made from roughly 20,000 to 1,000,000 sorted cells using 10%, 30% or 50% of purified RNA. Naive CD8 T cells were FACS-sorted as CD8+CD4-CCR7+CD45RA+ on a BD FACSAria II into RLT Plus buffer. To test detection sensitivity, Jurkat RNA equal to ten TCR copies was added to samples of roughly 18,000-1,100,000 naive CD8 T cells. Enrichment of CD8 T cells was performed with RosetteSep CD8+ T Cell Enrichment Cocktail and Ficoll-Paque, after which ACK red cell lysis was carried out. This clonotype has at least ten counts. Its antigen is unknown. The input lacks base qualities; no much larger clone sits a single base away. The method was PCR. The sequencing machine was a NextSeq 500. Bulk TCR libraries were generated as previously described, with the TCR primers listed in Table S5 used. Total RNA was purified with the Qiagen AllPrep DNA/RNA kit. Before analysis, reads from multiple sequencing runs of one library were combined. Under the source paper's analysis protocol: Reads were retained only if the reads had an exact TCR constant sequence, and the retained reads were trimmed to 150 nt and grouped according to their 12-nt molecular barcodes. Reads in each barcode group were sub-clustered using a 15% Levenshtein threshold, and a quality-weighted consensus sequence was built for each RNA molecule. Non-functional sequences were excluded, and lower-count sequences lying one edit away from another sequence were also excluded. Based on fitting two negative binomial distributions, any barcode sub-cluster with under 20% of the maximum read count was discarded. The raw public data were reprocessed by TCRdb itself: fastp quality trimming at Q25, MiXCR clonotype calling, in-frame beta chains only. Records with the same CDR3 protein are collapsed into one entry carrying the most frequent genes and DNA. The V and J calls and clone size are TCRdb's, not the authors'. The sample table contains about 98,000 distinct CDR3 sequences; only one count was recorded for about 35% of them. The ten largest clones take up 9.7% of the sample.

From V the trimming removes 4 bases and from J it removes 5 bases, while the gene matches leave 4 bases of the junction unaccounted for. The CDR3 goes from the cysteine to the phenylalanine over 14 residues. The read is trimmed to its CDR3 DNA, 42 bases read in frame from base 1. The germline V gene supplies CDR1 MDHEN and CDR2 SYDVKM. The sequence derives from a human donor in good health. Some libraries in this study had Jurkat cell RNA spiked in. Sequencing was done on a sample of naive CD8+ T cells from blood, with Jurkat cell RNA spiked in. In light of the paper, this sample's cell subset or site label describes: FACS-sorted CD8+CD4-CCR7+CD45RA+ naive T cells. The chain employs TRBV28 and TRBJ2-5; 10 junctional bases match TRBD2. The bases are TGTGCCAGCAGTTGGGCTAGCGGGAGCGAGACCCAGTACTTC. Its amino acids are CASSWASGSETQYF.